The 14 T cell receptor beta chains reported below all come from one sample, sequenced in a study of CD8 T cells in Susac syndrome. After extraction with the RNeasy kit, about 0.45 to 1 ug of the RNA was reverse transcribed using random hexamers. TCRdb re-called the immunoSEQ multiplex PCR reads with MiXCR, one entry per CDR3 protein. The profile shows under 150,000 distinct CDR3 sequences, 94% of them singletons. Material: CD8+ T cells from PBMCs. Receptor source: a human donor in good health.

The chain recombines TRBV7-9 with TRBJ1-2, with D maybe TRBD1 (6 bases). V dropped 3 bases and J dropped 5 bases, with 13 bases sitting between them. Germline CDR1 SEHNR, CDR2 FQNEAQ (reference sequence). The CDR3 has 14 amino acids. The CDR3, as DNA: TGTGCCAGCAGCTTCGGGGGACAATTATATGGCTACACCTTC. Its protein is CASSFGGQLYGYTF.

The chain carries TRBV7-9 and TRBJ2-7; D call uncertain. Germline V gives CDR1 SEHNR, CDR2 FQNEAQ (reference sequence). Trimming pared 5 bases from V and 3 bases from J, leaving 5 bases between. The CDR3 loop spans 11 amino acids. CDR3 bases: TGTGCCAGCAGCCTTTTCTACGAGCAGTACTTC. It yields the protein CASSLFYEQYF. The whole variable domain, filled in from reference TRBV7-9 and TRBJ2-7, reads DTGVSQNPRHKITKRGQNVTFRCDPISEHNRLYWYRQTLGQGPEFLTYFQNEAQLEKSRLLSDRFSAERPKGSFSTLEIQRTEQGDSAMYLCASSLFYEQYFGPGTRLTVT.

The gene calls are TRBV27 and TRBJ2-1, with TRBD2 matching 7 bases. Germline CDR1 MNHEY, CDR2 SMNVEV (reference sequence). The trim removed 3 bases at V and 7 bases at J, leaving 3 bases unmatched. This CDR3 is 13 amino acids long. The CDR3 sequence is CASSFGAGNEQFF. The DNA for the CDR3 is TGTGCCAGCAGTTTTGGAGCGGGAAATGAGCAGTTCTTC.

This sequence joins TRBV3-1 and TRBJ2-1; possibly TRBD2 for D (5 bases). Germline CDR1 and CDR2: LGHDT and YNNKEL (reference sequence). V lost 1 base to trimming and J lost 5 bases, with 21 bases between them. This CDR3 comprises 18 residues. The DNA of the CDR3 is TGTGCCAGCAGCCAAGCCCTCCTAGGGCGGGTGGGGAACAATGAGCAGTTCTTC. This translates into CASSQALLGRVGNNEQFF.

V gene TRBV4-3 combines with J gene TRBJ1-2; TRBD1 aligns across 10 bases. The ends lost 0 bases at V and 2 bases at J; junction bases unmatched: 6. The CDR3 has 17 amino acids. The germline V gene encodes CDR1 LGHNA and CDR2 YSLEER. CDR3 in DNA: TGCGCCAGCAGCCAAGATAGCCCGGGACAGGGGAACTATGGCTACACCTTC. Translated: CASSQDSPGQGNYGYTF.

This chain's CDR3 is CASSPNWGSNEQFF. Here the CDR3 DNA reads TGTGCCAGCAGTCCCAACTGGGGCTCCAATGAGCAGTTCTTC. The V call is TRBV28, the J call TRBJ2-1; TRBD1 might be the D (5 bases). Germline loops: CDR1 MDHEN, CDR2 SYDVKM. This CDR3 region has 14 residues. V was pared by 5 bases and J by 6 bases, with 14 bases between. Full variable domain (outside the CDR3, taken from reference TRBV28 and TRBJ2-1): DVKVTQSSRYLVKRTGEKVFLECVQDMDHENMFWYRQDPGLGLRLIYFSYDVKMKEKGDIPEGYSVSREKKERFSLILESASTNQTSMYLCASSPNWGSNEQFFGPGTRLTVL.

The CDR3 DNA reads TGTGCCAGCAGCCAAGTAGTTAGAAATGAGCAGTTCTTC. This translates into CASSQVVRNEQFF. The rearrangement links TRBV14 to TRBJ2-1; D is uncertain. Germline loops: CDR1 SGHDN, CDR2 FVKESK. The CDR3 sequence is 13 residues long. V was trimmed by 1 base and J by 7 bases, leaving 8 bases between them.

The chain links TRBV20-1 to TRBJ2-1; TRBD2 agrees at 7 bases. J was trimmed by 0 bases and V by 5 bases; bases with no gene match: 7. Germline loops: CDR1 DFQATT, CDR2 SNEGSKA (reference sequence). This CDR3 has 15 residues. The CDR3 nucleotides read TGCAGTGCTCCCGGCGGGGACTACTCCTACAATGAGCAGTTCTTC. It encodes CSAPGGDYSYNEQFF.

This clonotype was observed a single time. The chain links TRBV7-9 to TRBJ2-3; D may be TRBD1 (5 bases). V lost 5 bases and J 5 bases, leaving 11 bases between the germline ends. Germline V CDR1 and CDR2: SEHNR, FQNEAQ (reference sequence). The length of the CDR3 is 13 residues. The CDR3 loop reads CASSQGVRDTQYF. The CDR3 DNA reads TGTGCCAGCAGCCAGGGCGTCCGAGATACGCAGTATTTT.

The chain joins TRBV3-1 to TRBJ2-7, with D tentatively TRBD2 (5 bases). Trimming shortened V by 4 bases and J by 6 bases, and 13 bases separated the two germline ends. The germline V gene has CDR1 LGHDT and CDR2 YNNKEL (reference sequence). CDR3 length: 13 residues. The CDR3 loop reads CASSPGEGSEQYF. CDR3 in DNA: TGTGCCAGCAGCCCAGGAGAGGGCTCCGAGCAGTACTTC.

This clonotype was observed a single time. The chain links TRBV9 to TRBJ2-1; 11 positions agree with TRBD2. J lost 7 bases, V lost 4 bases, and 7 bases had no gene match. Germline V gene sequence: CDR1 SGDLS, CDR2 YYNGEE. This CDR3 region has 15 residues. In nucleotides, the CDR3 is TGTGCCAGCAGCTTTACCTGGACTAGCGGGAATGAGCAGTTCTTC. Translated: CASSFTWTSGNEQFF.

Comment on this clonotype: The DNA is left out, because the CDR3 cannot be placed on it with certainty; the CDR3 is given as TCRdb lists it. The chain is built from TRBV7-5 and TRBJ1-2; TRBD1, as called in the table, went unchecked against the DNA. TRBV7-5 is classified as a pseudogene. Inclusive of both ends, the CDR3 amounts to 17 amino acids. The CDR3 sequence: CISVPEAPNRGVYGYTF.

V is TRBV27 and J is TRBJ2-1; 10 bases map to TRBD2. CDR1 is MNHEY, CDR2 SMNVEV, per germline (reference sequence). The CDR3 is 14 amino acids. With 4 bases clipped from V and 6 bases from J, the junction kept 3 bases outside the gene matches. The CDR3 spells CASSSGLAVNEQFF. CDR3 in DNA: TGTGCCAGCAGTTCAGGACTAGCGGTCAATGAGCAGTTCTTC.

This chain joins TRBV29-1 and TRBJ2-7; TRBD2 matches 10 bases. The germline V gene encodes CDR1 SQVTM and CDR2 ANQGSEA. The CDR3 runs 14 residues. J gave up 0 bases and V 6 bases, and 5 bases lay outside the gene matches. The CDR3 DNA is TGCAGCGTGACTAGCGGGCTCCCCTCCTACGAGCAGTACTTC. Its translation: CSVTSGLPSYEQYF.